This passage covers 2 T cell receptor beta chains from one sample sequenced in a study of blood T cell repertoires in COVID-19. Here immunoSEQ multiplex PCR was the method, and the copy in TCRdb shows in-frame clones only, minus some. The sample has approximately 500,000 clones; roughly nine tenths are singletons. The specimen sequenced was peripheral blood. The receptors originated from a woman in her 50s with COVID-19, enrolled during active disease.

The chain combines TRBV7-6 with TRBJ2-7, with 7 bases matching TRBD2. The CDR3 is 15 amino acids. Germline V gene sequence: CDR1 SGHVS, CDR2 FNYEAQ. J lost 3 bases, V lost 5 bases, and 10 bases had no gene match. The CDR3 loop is CASSGGGNPLYEQYF. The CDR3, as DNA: TGTGCCAGCAGCGGGGGGGGGAATCCCCTCTACGAGCAGTACTTC. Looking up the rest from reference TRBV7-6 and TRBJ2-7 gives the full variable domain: GAGVSQSPRYKVTKRGQDVALRCDPISGHVSLYWYRQALGQGPEFLTYFNYEAQQDKSGLPNDRFSAERPEGSISTLTIQRTEQRDSAMYRCASSGGGNPLYEQYFGPGTRLTVT.

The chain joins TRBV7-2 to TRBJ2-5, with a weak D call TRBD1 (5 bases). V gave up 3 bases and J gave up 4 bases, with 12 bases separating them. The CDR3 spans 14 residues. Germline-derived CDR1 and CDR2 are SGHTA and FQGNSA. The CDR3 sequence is CASSLPGSGETQYF. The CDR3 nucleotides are TGTGCCAGCAGCTTGCCAGGGTCGGGAGAGACCCAGTACTTC.